The 12 T cell receptor beta chains below come from one sample, sequenced in a study of cytomegalovirus exposure and HLA in healthy donors. Amplification used 60 Vbeta primers and 13 Jbeta primers. Clones were sequenced by immunoSEQ multiplex PCR, and TCRdb holds only the in-frame ones, with some missing. This repertoire shows about 130,000 clones, 75% to 85% found once; its top ten account for about 2%. The sequenced sample consisted of PBMCs. The receptors originated from a man between 18 and 35 years old in good health and CMV-seronegative.

The V call is TRBV7-9, the J call TRBJ2-1; a weak D match, TRBD2 (5 bases). CDR1 is SEHNR, CDR2 FQNEAQ, per germline (reference sequence). The V gene lost 1 base and the J gene lost 4 bases, with 11 bases spanning the gap. The length of the CDR3 is 15 residues. CDR3 amino acids: CASSLGLSDYNEQFF. The CDR3 bases are TGTGCCAGCAGCTTAGGACTAAGCGATTACAATGAGCAGTTCTTC.

V and J are TRBV7-2 and TRBJ2-2, with D unclear. Trimming took 5 bases from V and 7 from J, leaving 8 bases between them. The CDR3 has 12 amino acids. The germline CDR1 and CDR2 sequences are SGHTA and FQGNSA. For the CDR3, the DNA is TGTGCCAGCAGCCCCGGAGTCGGGGAGCTGTTTTTT. Protein product: CASSPGVGELFF.

The chain is built from TRBV6-1 and TRBJ2-6; the D gene is possibly TRBD1 (5 bases). CDR1 is MNHNS and CDR2 is SASEGT in the germline V gene. V lost 4 bases to trimming and J lost 0 bases, with 13 bases between them. The CDR3 sequence is 17 residues long. The CDR3 bases are TGTGCCAGCAGTGCGACAGCAACAAGCTCTGGGGCCAACGTCCTGACTTTC. Residues: CASSATATSSGANVLTF.

The chain recombines TRBV9 with TRBJ2-3; 14 bases align to TRBD2. CDR1 and CDR2 (germline): SGDLS, YYNGEE. V dropped 0 bases and J dropped 5; count of bases not matched to a gene: 2. This CDR3 region has 16 residues. The CDR3 sequence: CASSVGTSGRQDTQYF. The CDR3, as DNA: TGTGCCAGCAGCGTAGGGACTAGCGGGAGGCAAGATACGCAGTATTTT.

The chain has TRBV7-9 and TRBJ1-1; 8 bases match TRBD1. The V gene end was trimmed by 5 bases and the J gene end by 3 bases; junction bases not matched to a gene: 11. There are 16 residues in the CDR3. Germline lookup yields CDR1 SEHNR and CDR2 FQNEAQ (reference sequence). CDR3 sequence (DNA): TGTGCCAGCAGCCTCTGGGGTCGGACAGGGCACACTGAAGCTTTCTTT. Translation gives CASSLWGRTGHTEAFF.

This clone was observed a handful of times. V gene TRBV11-2 combines with J gene TRBJ1-3; D remains ambiguous. V was trimmed by 5 bases and J by 7 bases, leaving 9 bases between them. Germline assignment: CDR1 SGHAT and CDR2 FQNNGV. The CDR3 length is 12 residues. This CDR3 reads CASSPGGNTIYF. The CDR3 nucleotides read TGTGCCAGCAGCCCGGGAGGGAACACCATATATTTT.

This clone appeared a single time. The V gene is TRBV27, the J gene TRBJ1-2, with D unresolved. This CDR3 spans 16 amino acids. Germline V gives CDR1 MNHEY, CDR2 SMNVEV (reference sequence). Deletions cut 8 bases from V and 0 bases from J, with 19 bases between. CDR3 sequence reads: CASRSTLWEPNYGYTF. The DNA of the CDR3 is TGTGCCAGCCGATCCACCCTCTGGGAGCCTAACTATGGCTACACCTTC.

This chain connects TRBV4-1 to TRBJ2-3; D is uncertain. This CDR3 region has 15 residues. Germline assignment: CDR1 MGHRA and CDR2 YSYEKL. Trimming removed 4 bases at V and 2 bases at J, with 13 bases between. As DNA, the CDR3 is TGCGCCAGCAGCCTAAATCGGGTCCCCACAGATACGCAGTATTTT. Residues: CASSLNRVPTDTQYF.

The chain carries TRBV19 and TRBJ2-7, with a tentative D call TRBD1 (5 bases). Germline V CDR1 and CDR2: LNHDA, SQIVND (reference sequence). There are 14 residues in the CDR3. The germline V and J ends were trimmed by 6 bases and 3 bases, with 15 bases remaining between them. CDR3 bases: TGTGCCAGTAGGTTACACGGACAAGACTACGAGCAGTACTTC. Amino acid sequence: CASRLHGQDYEQYF.

The chain couples TRBV5-8 to TRBJ2-7, with a tentative D call TRBD2 (6 bases). V lost 7 bases and J lost 0, with 20 bases in between. This CDR3 is 16 amino acids long. The V gene's germline CDR1 is SGHTS and CDR2 YDEGEE. The CDR3, as DNA: TGTGCCAGCGCCCCCCACCCGGCCGGGGGCTCCTACGAGCAGTACTTC. Protein product: CASAPHPAGGSYEQYF.

The V and J genes are TRBV10-1 and TRBJ2-5, with a weak D call TRBD1 (5 bases). CDR1 and CDR2 (germline): WNHNN, SYGVQD (reference sequence). CDR3 length: 13 residues. V lost 6 bases, J lost 1 base, and 9 bases lay in between. The CDR3: CASSRDTQETQYF. The CDR3 DNA reads TGCGCCAGCAGCAGGGATACCCAAGAGACCCAGTACTTC.

This clone showed up just a few times. The rearrangement joins TRBV7-9 to TRBJ1-1; D is unresolved. Per germline, CDR1 SEHNR and CDR2 FQNEAQ (reference sequence). The CDR3 has 16 amino acids. The V end lost 5 bases, the J end lost 1 base, and 17 bases lay between the germline ends. Written as DNA, the CDR3 is TGTGCCAGCAGCGATAATATACAGACCCCGAACACTGAAGCTTTCTTT. This translates into CASSDNIQTPNTEAFF.